This T cell receptor beta chain comes out of a study of cytomegalovirus exposure and HLA in healthy donors. CDR1 is SGHRS and CDR2 is YFSETQ in the germline V gene. Trimming shortened V by 2 bases and J by 4 bases, and 16 bases separated the two germline ends. This CDR3 region has 16 residues. This clone was recorded a few times. Its antigen remains unknown. Notes on the study in general: In a later analysis, most CMV-associated TCR beta chains appeared HLA-restricted.

PCR was performed using 60 Vbeta and 13 Jbeta primers. Sequencing was performed with immunoSEQ multiplex PCR; in TCRdb, only in-frame clones are kept and a portion is missing. The table lists around 150,000 clones, about three quarters of them singletons. J is TRBJ1-3 and V is TRBV5-1, with D hard to call. The specimen sequenced was PBMCs. This receptor was obtained from a woman aged 40 to 50 in good health and CMV-seropositive. Here the CDR3 DNA reads TGCGCCAGCAGCTTCGAGGGATCAACGGCGGGAAACACCATATATTTT. Amino acid sequence: CASSFEGSTAGNTIYF.